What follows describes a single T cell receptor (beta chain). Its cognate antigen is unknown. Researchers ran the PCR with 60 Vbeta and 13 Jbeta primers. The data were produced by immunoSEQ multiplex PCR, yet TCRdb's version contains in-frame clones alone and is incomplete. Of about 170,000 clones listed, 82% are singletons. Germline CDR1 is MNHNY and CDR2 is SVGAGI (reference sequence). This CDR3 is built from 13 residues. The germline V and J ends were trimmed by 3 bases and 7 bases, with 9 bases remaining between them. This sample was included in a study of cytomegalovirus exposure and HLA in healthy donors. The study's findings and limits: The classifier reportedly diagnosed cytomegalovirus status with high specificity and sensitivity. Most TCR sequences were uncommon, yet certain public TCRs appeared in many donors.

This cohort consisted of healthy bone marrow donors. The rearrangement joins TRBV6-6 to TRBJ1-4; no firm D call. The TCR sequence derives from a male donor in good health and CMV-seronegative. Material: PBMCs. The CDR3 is CASSYLQLEKLFF. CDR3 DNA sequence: TGTGCCAGCAGTTATTTACAGCTTGAAAAACTGTTTTTT.